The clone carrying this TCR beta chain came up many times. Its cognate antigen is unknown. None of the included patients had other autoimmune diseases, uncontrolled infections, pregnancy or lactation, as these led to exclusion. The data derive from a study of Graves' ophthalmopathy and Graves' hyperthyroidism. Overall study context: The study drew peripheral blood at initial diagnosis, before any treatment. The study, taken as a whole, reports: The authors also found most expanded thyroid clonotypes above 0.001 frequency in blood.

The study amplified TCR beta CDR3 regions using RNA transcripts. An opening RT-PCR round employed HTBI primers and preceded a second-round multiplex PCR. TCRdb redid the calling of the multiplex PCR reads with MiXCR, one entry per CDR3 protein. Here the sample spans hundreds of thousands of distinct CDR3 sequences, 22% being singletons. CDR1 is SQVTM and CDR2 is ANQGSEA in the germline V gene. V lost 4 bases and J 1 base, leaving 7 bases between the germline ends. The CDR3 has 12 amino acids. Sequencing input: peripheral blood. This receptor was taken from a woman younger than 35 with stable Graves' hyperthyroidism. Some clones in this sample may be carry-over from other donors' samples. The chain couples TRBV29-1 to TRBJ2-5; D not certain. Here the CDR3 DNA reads TGCAGCGTTGTCAGGACCCAAGAGACCCAGTACTTC. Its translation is CSVVRTQETQYF.